This T cell receptor (beta chain) was obtained from a study of shared clonotypes between healthy human individuals (TCRdb year 2020). Broadly, across the study: The cohort included a few men and a couple of women between 18 and 49 years of age. To estimate repertoire size and how much clonotype sharing occurs between individuals, the study deeply sequenced the blood TCR repertoires of about five healthy adults. Between about 0.8 and 9 billion PBMCs per donor were obtained by leukapheresis. For each donor, CD4 naive and CD4 memory were each given three plates, CD8 naive was given two plates, and CD8 memory was given one plate. To increase sequencing depth and limit assay-specific biases, TCR repertoire library preparation and sequencing were carried out by different laboratories using diverse techniques. The paper's findings and limits, for the study overall: Higher generation probabilities were observed for clonotypes shared by all four sorted-subset donors than for non-shared clonotypes. Because the study included only a small number of donors, the genetic and exposure-history diversity represented was limited. Even with the large sequencing depth, rarefaction of the sorted-subset datasets indicated that sequencing was incomplete. About 5% of naive CD4, 3.5% of naive CD8, about 2.5% of memory CD4, and about 0.4% of memory CD8 clonotypes were shared across several donors. Larger estimated clonotype richness was generally found for naive subsets than for memory subsets. Pairwise subsampling led to the expectation that sequencing depth would affect the degree of clonotype sharing among donors. Sampling was restricted to blood, and TCR repertoires in tissue are likely to differ from TCR repertoires in blood.

This clone was seen ten or more times. It lacks a known antigen. No base quality information exists; no much larger clone differs at one position. Using the deep immunoSEQ assay, multiplex PCR amplified TCR CDR3 regions from genomic DNA. Genomic DNA extracted from each cell subset was distributed evenly over all wells of several immunoSEQ 96-well plates, and each plate served as one replicate. Each replicate PCR for sorted subsets received about 200 ng genomic DNA, equal to some 32,000 T cell genomes. Purified libraries were measured with a Qubit 3.0 fluorometer, size-checked on a Bioanalyzer 2100, and measured again with the KAPA Library Quantification kit. Each immunoSEQ 96-well plate was sequenced on its own single-read 150-cycle Illumina NextSeq 550 flow cell. Concerning the study's data processing: Because only junctional sequences without quality scores were contained in the immunoSEQ output, filtering matching that applied to full-length reads could not be performed. To assign V/J genes and CDR3, sequences were annotated using PyIR, a Python wrapper for IgBLAST v1.9, with IMGT germline references. Reads with weak V/J assignments (E-value above 1e-6), missing CDR3, stop codons, out-of-frame junctions, or ambiguous translated residues were removed. A V3J clonotype was defined by an identical inferred V gene, J gene, and CDR3 amino acid sequence. Percentage overlap between repertoires was calculated by dividing the number of shared unique clonotypes by the size of the smaller repertoire. RTK rarefaction, the Chao1 estimator, and Recon v2.1 estimates of unobserved clonotypes were used to assess repertoire richness. Generation probabilities for all TCRbeta clonotypes obtained by the gDNA method from several donors were computed using OLGA. Imported from immuneACCESS, the table was reduced by TCRdb to in-frame sequences with V and J called. These copies leave out some clones; in studies compared against another copy, an unresolved V gene accounts for under half, and the cause of the remainder is not known. The DNA gave D and trimming, while V, J and clone size come from that table. The sample includes 550,000 to 850,000 clones, with approximately 72% observed a single time. The ten largest clonotypes hold over 1.5% of the sample.

CDR1 and CDR2, per the germline V gene, are MDHEN and SYDVKM. The CDR3 numbers 15 residues from cysteine through phenylalanine. Just the 45-base CDR3 DNA is kept, in frame starting at base 1. At the junction V is shortened by 3 bases and J by 7 bases; bases outside the gene matches: 11. The donors were healthy, HIV-negative adults with no recently reported acute infections or vaccinations. Only Caucasian adults living in Nashville, Tennessee, USA were represented among the donors. CD4+ T cells were enriched by magnetic negative selection, after which naive cells were positively selected on CD45RA and the negative fraction was taken as the memory subset. Blood was collected by leukapheresis, and PBMCs were isolated by Ficoll-Histopaque density gradient centrifugation and then cryopreserved in liquid nitrogen vapor phase. Purity and quantity of every magnetically sorted T cell population were checked by analytical flow cytometry. Genomic DNA was isolated from every sorted fraction and measured by UV absorbance on a Nanodrop 2000c.

This clonotype was obtained from a woman aged 25 to 39 in good health. The receptor chain draws on TRBV28 and TRBJ2-7, with TRBD1 identical over 8 junction bases. The sample comprised memory CD4+ T cells sorted from blood. Taken with the paper, the label for cell subset or site translates to: CD45RA-negative fraction. This receptor has the CDR3 CASSFTGTGSWEQYF. The nucleotides are TGTGCCAGCAGTTTTACCGGGACAGGCTCTTGGGAGCAGTACTTC.